The sequence of this T cell receptor beta chain was determined in a study of a mutant IDH1 vaccine in newly diagnosed glioma (dated by TCRdb to about 2021). Describing the broader study: Of the 32 patients who were treated, approximately 62% were male and around 40% were female, and the mean age was roughly 40 years. Prior to enrollment, standard therapy consisting of radiotherapy alone, temozolomide alone, or radiochemotherapy with temozolomide had been administered to patients, with the combination being received by most patients. Six visits were used for peripheral blood collection: V03 (baseline), V05, V07, V10, V12 and V13. Longitudinal TCRB deep sequencing was performed for some 25 treated patients wherever samples were available for exploratory analyses. Broad study findings and their caveats: Selection of PBMC samples for TCRB deep sequencing was based on availability. No apparent relationship was observed between pseudoprogression and alterations in the top peripheral T cell clonotypes detected by TCRB sequencing. The authors noted that analyses of patient blood samples could not be reproduced because of sample limitations. Immune responses induced by the vaccine were seen in about 93% of patients across multiple MHC alleles.

This sample's time point label indicates: baseline, week 1 (first vaccination visit). The treatment or condition label on this specimen signifies: pre-vaccination baseline after standard-of-care therapy. The donors had newly diagnosed IDH1-mutant astrocytomas of WHO grade 3 or 4 that showed loss of nuclear ATRX. The samples were drawn from NOA16, a multicentre, single-arm, open-label phase I trial in Germany that tested a mutant IDH1 peptide vaccine in humans for the first time. Visit V03 blood draws served as the baseline sample for immunogenicity testing. Genomic DNA for TCRB sequencing was extracted from EDTA blood using the DNeasy Blood and Tissue Kit. In the case of this clone: It has no known antigen specificity. No much larger clone is present one base from it, and per-base qualities are unavailable.

Sequences MNHEY (CDR1) and SMNVEV (CDR2) are obtained from the germline V gene (reference sequence). The junction shows trimming of 3 bases on V and 2 bases on J, plus 13 bases between the germline ends. Measured from the cysteine to the phenylalanine, the CDR3 is 15 residues long. The entry retains the CDR3 DNA only, 45 bases that are in frame from base 1. The library came from the immunoSEQ multiplex PCR assay. Following the manufacturer's protocol, the hsTCRB Kit was used to amplify rearranged TCR beta chain sequences. Sequencing of TCRB libraries was carried out on an Illumina MiSeq. The paper's data handling went like this. Demultiplexing, trimming and gene mapping were performed with the kit vendor's proprietary platform. Not all clones reach the TCRdb copy of this immuneACCESS table, which keeps in-frame sequences only. Checked studies attribute under half of the gap to unresolved V genes and leave the rest unexplained. The V and J calls and clone size are taken from that table; D and trimming were inferred from the DNA. This sample holds tens of thousands of clones; roughly 78% were observed only once. The ten largest clones take up roughly 8% of the sample.

Recombination connected TRBV27 to TRBJ1-2; tentative D gene TRBD1, with 5 bases matching. The receptor was isolated from a man in his forties or fifties with glioma. The material was PBMCs, obtained from a glioma patient treated with radiotherapy, temozolomide or both. The CDR3 region: CASSFGAGKNYGYTF. The DNA is as follows: TGTGCCAGCAGTTTTGGGGCAGGGAAGAACTATGGCTACACCTTC.